These 22 T cell receptor beta chains were sequenced from one sample in a study of blood T cell repertoires in COVID-19. Profiling relied on immunoSEQ multiplex PCR, and the TCRdb table lists in-frame clones only, not all of them. The repertoire holds 250,000 to 300,000 clones, roughly 91% seen once, with more than 0.95% in the top ten. The material sequenced was peripheral blood. These receptors all come from a woman between 40 and 55 years old who had recovered from COVID-19.

The J gene is TRBJ2-6, the V gene TRBV5-8, with D hard to call. V was cut by 3 bases and J by 0 bases, with 13 bases left in between. This CDR3 is built from 17 residues. In germline, CDR1 is SGHTS, CDR2 YDEGEE. CDR3 region: CASSWQIATSGANVLTF. The CDR3, as DNA: TGTGCCAGCAGCTGGCAGATTGCCACCTCTGGGGCCAACGTCCTGACTTTC.

This clone was recorded once. V and J are TRBV20-1 and TRBJ1-1, with D unclear. V lost 3 bases and J lost 1, with 9 bases in between. CDR3 length: 13 residues. CDR1 and CDR2 (germline): DFQATT, SNEGSKA (reference sequence). This CDR3 is CSASRRPNTEAFF. The CDR3 nucleotides read TGCAGTGCTAGTCGGAGGCCGAACACTGAAGCTTTCTTT.

V is TRBV19 and J is TRBJ2-3; D might be TRBD1 (7 bases). Germline-derived CDR1 and CDR2 are LNHDA and SQIVND (reference sequence). The V gene lost 6 bases and the J gene lost 6 bases, with 16 bases spanning the gap. This CDR3 region has 14 residues. The CDR3 is CASSRGDPRDTQYF. CDR3 bases: TGTGCCAGTAGCAGGGGGGACCCTCGGGATACGCAGTATTTT.

This sequence joins TRBV2 and TRBJ1-3; D not resolved. The CDR3 runs 15 residues. CDR1 is SNHLY and CDR2 is FYNNEI in the germline V gene. V lost 8 bases to trimming and J lost 0 bases, with 14 bases between them. The CDR3 bases are TGTGCCAGCCGGGCGGCGGACTTCTCTGGAAACACCATATATTTT. This codes for CASRAADFSGNTIYF.

This clone was detected a few times. The chain has TRBV6-4 and TRBJ1-6, with 7 bases identical to TRBD1. Trimming took 6 bases from V and 10 from J; bases not matched to a gene: 9. The CDR3 is 14 residues long. Germline V gene data show CDR1 as MRHNA and CDR2 as SNTAGT. DNA of the CDR3: TGTGCCAGCAGCCTCGGGACAGAGGGATCACCCCTCCACTTT. Translating it yields CASSLGTEGSPLHF.

In nucleotides, the CDR3 is TGTGCCAGCAGCCTCGAGGACAGGGGGCTGTTTTTT. Amino acids: CASSLEDRGLFF. The rearrangement uses TRBV14 and TRBJ1-4; 10 bases fit TRBD1. Germline values: CDR1 SGHDN, CDR2 FVKESK. This CDR3 spans 12 amino acids. The junction had 4 bases not matched to a gene; V was cut back by 4 bases and J by 14 bases.

This clone has a handful of counts. The chain is built from TRBV7-9 and TRBJ1-5; possibly TRBD1 for D (5 bases). CDR3 length: 12 residues. V dropped 5 bases and J dropped 9 bases, with 11 bases sitting between them. Germline V lookup: CDR1 SEHNR, CDR2 FQNEAQ (reference sequence). Here the CDR3 reads CASSPPGGPQHF. CDR3 bases: TGTGCCAGCAGCCCCCCGGGGGGGCCCCAGCATTTT.

The gene calls are TRBV5-1 and TRBJ1-2, with D possibly being TRBD1 (5 bases). This CDR3 comprises 14 residues. V gave up 3 bases and J gave up 4 bases, with 13 bases separating them. Germline V gene data show CDR1 as SGHRS and CDR2 as YFSETQ. CDR3 nucleotides: TGCGCCAGCAGCTCCGCCCAGGGAGGCTATGGCTACACCTTC. This gives the protein CASSSAQGGYGYTF.

The rearrangement links TRBV5-5 to TRBJ2-3, with 10 bases fitting TRBD2. Germline lookup yields CDR1 SGHKS and CDR2 YYEKEE (reference sequence). Unmatched junction bases numbered 6, after V lost 4 bases and J lost 1 base. The CDR3 consists of 16 residues. The CDR3 spells CASSLPGTSGTDTQYF. CDR3 coding DNA: TGTGCCAGCAGCCTCCCCGGGACTAGCGGCACAGATACGCAGTATTTT.

The V call is TRBV4-2, the J call TRBJ2-1; a possible D gene is TRBD1 (6 bases). Germline assignment: CDR1 LGHNA and CDR2 YNFKEQ. The CDR3 has 14 residues. V shed 4 bases and J shed 9 bases, with 16 bases lying between them. CDR3 protein: CASSLPLGGGEQFF. Written as DNA, the CDR3 is TGTGCCAGCAGCCTACCTCTTGGGGGCGGTGAGCAGTTCTTC.

V usage is TRBV19 and J usage is TRBJ2-1, with 10 positions matching TRBD2. This CDR3 spans 21 amino acids. V lost 0 bases and J lost 1; bases outside the gene matches: 15. CDR1 is LNHDA, CDR2 SQIVND, per germline (reference sequence). CDR3 DNA sequence: TGTGCCAGTAGTATAGATCTATGGGGTAGCGGGAGGTGGTGGTCCTACAATGAGCAGTTCTTC. As protein: CASSIDLWGSGRWWSYNEQFF.

Only a few counts were recorded for this clone. The J gene is TRBJ2-7, the V gene TRBV6-6; the D gene is possibly TRBD1 (5 bases). V was shortened by 0 bases and J by 3 bases, with 9 bases between the two germline ends. The germline V gene has CDR1 MNHNY and CDR2 SVGAGI (reference sequence). This CDR3 comprises 14 residues. The DNA of the CDR3 is TGTGCCAGCAGTTACTCGGGGCAGGGCTACGAGCAGTACGTC. Translated: CASSYSGQGYEQYV.

V gene TRBV11-3 combines with J gene TRBJ2-5; D is uncertain. The CDR3 consists of 16 residues. Germline V gives CDR1 SGHNT, CDR2 YENEEA. The V and J ends lost 1 base and 0 bases respectively, with 12 bases between them. CDR3 in amino acids: CASSLGVATYQETQYF. CDR3 in DNA: TGTGCCAGCAGCTTAGGGGTAGCCACGTACCAAGAGACCCAGTACTTC.

This clone was recorded once. The genes are TRBV12-3 or TRBV12-4 and TRBJ1-2, with 10 bases matching TRBD1. With 11 bases clipped from V and 3 bases from J, the junction kept 3 bases outside the gene matches. The length of the CDR3 is 12 residues. The DNA of the CDR3 is TGTGCCGGAGGGACAGGGGACTATGGCTACACCTTC. Its translation: CAGGTGDYGYTF.

The V and J genes are TRBV4-3 and TRBJ2-3; D is ambiguous. Trimming took off 4 bases at V and 3 bases at J, with 8 bases between the two ends. The germline V gene encodes CDR1 LGHNA and CDR2 YSLEER. The CDR3 loop spans 13 amino acids. CDR3 sequence: CASSPIPTDTQYF. As DNA, the CDR3 is TGCGCCAGCAGCCCCATTCCAACAGATACGCAGTATTTT.

The V call is TRBV27, the J call TRBJ1-2, with TRBD1 identical over 11 bases. Germline V gene data show CDR1 as MNHEY and CDR2 as SMNVEV (reference sequence). J was trimmed by 6 bases and V by 5 bases; bases with no gene match: 5. The CDR3 consists of 14 residues. The CDR3 sequence is CASSRTGGLDGYTF. CDR3 sequence (DNA): TGTGCCAGCAGTCGGACAGGGGGCCTGGATGGCTACACCTTC.

The rearrangement links TRBV18 to TRBJ1-5; no clear D. Trimming left V 6 bases short and J 3 bases short, with 15 bases between. The CDR3 extends over 15 amino acids. Germline V gives CDR1 KGHSH, CDR2 LQKENI. The CDR3 sequence: CASSPPGGPNQPQHF. CDR3 bases: TGTGCCAGCTCCCCTCCCGGCGGGCCCAATCAGCCCCAGCATTTT.

The chain joins TRBV7-3 to TRBJ2-1; D is unclear. This CDR3 comprises 16 residues. V lost 1 base, J lost 1 base, and 11 bases lay in between. Per germline, CDR1 SGHTA and CDR2 FQGTGA. CDR3 sequence: CASSLNPGGSYNEQFF. CDR3 DNA sequence: TGTGCCAGCAGCTTAAACCCCGGCGGATCCTACAATGAGCAGTTCTTC.

V and J are TRBV27 and TRBJ1-1; the match to TRBD1 covers 9 bases. The germline CDR1 and CDR2 sequences are MNHEY and SMNVEV (reference sequence). This CDR3 is built from 15 residues. Unmatched junction bases numbered 6, after V lost 6 bases and J lost 1 base. The CDR3, as DNA: TGTGCCAGCAGGGGACAGGGCTCTTGGAACACTGAAGCTTTCTTT. It translates to CASRGQGSWNTEAFF.

This CDR3 is CASSLSRDYGYTF. As DNA, the CDR3 is TGTGCCAGCAGTTTATCGAGGGACTATGGCTACACCTTC. The V gene is TRBV27, the J gene TRBJ1-2; D is uncertain. Germline loops: CDR1 MNHEY, CDR2 SMNVEV (reference sequence). V gave up 0 bases and J gave up 3 bases, with 5 bases separating them. The CDR3 extends over 13 amino acids.

This clone showed up just a few times. J is TRBJ2-7 and V is TRBV27; no clear D gene. Germline assignment: CDR1 MNHEY and CDR2 SMNVEV (reference sequence). This CDR3 has 13 amino acids. V dropped 3 bases and J dropped 0 bases, with 6 bases sitting between them. The CDR3 coding sequence is TGTGCCAGCAGTTTTTCAGTCTCCTACGAGCAGTACTTC. Translating gives CASSFSVSYEQYF.

This chain connects TRBV6-5 to TRBJ1-2; D might be TRBD1 (5 bases). Trimming left V 5 bases short and J 5 bases short, with 18 bases between. Germline CDR1 reads MNHEY; CDR2 reads SVGAGI. This CDR3 comprises 15 residues. The CDR3 coding sequence is TGTGCCAGCAGTCCGTCGACAGACCGGGGGTATGGCTACACCTTC. Its protein is CASSPSTDRGYGYTF.